These T cell receptor beta chains were read from a single sample in a study of OX40 agonist ivuxolimab in advanced cancers. Sequencing was performed with immunoSEQ multiplex PCR; in TCRdb, only in-frame clones are kept and a portion is missing. This table has roughly 33,000 clones, about four fifths appearing once. The starting material was CD4+ or CD8+ T cells sorted from blood, obtained in a trial of the OX40 agonist ivuxolimab. Source of these receptors: an adult with an advanced solid tumor such as melanoma, head and neck, liver or kidney cancer. Each CDR3 is given with its conserved first and last residue. A D gene is named only where the DNA matches it firmly. Expanded clones are given a class, and other clones once, few, many or no size at all.

abundance	d_gene	v_gene	j_gene	CDR3nt	CDR3aa
-	-	TRBV10-1	TRBJ2-7	TGCGCCAGCAGTGAGTCCAAGGAGACCACTACGTACGAGCAGTACTTC	CASSESKETTTYEQYF
-	-	TRBV5-1	TRBJ2-2	TGCGCCAGCAGCTTGGTTCCCGGGGAGCTGTTTTTT	CASSLVPGELFF
-	-	TRBV19	TRBJ2-3	TGTGCCAGTAGTATAAGGGGAGTCGGTGCAGATACGCAGTATTTT	CASSIRGVGADTQYF
-	TRBD1	TRBV10-3	TRBJ1-4	TGTGCCATCAGTGAATACAGGGGGCCCAATGAAAAACTGTTTTTT	CAISEYRGPNEKLFF
medium-sized	-	TRBV13	TRBJ1-6	TGTGCCAGCAGCTTAAGGGAATCACCCCTCCACTTT	CASSLRESPLHF
-	TRBD2	TRBV18	TRBJ2-1	TGTGCCAGCTCACGCCGGGGGGGCCACAGTGAGCAGTTCTTC	CASSRRGGHSEQFF
once	TRBD2	TRBV9	TRBJ2-3	TGTGCCAGCAGTAGCTGGGCTAGCGGGAGTGATACGCAGTATTTT	CASSSWASGSDTQYF
once	TRBD2	TRBV4-2	TRBJ2-1	TGTGCCAGCAGCCAGGGTATAGCGGGGGGGCCCGATGAGCAGTTCTTC	CASSQGIAGGPDEQFF
-	-	TRBV7-8	TRBJ1-2	TGTGCCAGCAGCTTCTACCCAAGGGGCCCCGGGTACACCTTC	CASSFYPRGPGYTF
-	TRBD1	TRBV5-1	TRBJ2-7	TGCGCCAGCAGCTTGGGGCAGGGGGCGTTCGGCGAGCAGTACTTC	CASSLGQGAFGEQYF
-	-	TRBV2	TRBJ2-3	TGTGCCAGCAGTGGACAGACTAGACCAGATACGCAGTATTTT	CASSGQTRPDTQYF
few	-	TRBV7-9	TRBJ2-7	TGTGCCAGCAGCTTAAACTACGAGCAGTACTTC	CASSLNYEQYF
-	-	TRBV5-1	TRBJ2-5	TGCGCCAGCAGCTTGGCCGGGGCTGCGCGAGAGGAGACCCAGTACTTC	CASSLAGAAREETQYF
-	TRBD1	TRBV6-1	TRBJ2-3	TGTGCCAGCAGTGAAGGGGACAGGGCGGGCTGGGGCCCCTCTACGCAGTATTTT	CASSEGDRAGWGPSTQYF
-	-	TRBV5-1	TRBJ2-7	TGCGCCAGCAGCTTGGGACCTAGGGACCACGAGCAGTACTTC	CASSLGPRDHEQYF
-	-	TRBV5-1	TRBJ2-7	TGCGCCAGCAGCAAAGGCACAGGGTGGAACGAGCAGTACTTC	CASSKGTGWNEQYF
-	TRBD1	TRBV19	TRBJ2-5	TGTGCCAGTAGCCAGCGTCCGGCAGGGGGCCATAAAGAGACCCAGTACTTC	CASSQRPAGGHKETQYF
-	TRBD2	TRBV6-1	TRBJ2-1	TGTGCCAGCACTCGGACTAGCGGGGGGGCGATTGAGCAGTTCTTC	CASTRTSGGAIEQFF
-	-	TRBV2	TRBJ1-2	TGTGCCAGCAGTGAAGGGACAGCCTATGGCTACACCTTC	CASSEGTAYGYTF
-	TRBD2	TRBV5-4	TRBJ2-3	TGTGCCAGCAGCCACGGACTAGACACAGATACGCAGTATTTT	CASSHGLDTDTQYF
-	TRBD2	TRBV7-8	TRBJ2-1	TGTGCCAGCAGCCTAACTAGCGGGAGATACAATGAGCAGTTCTTC	CASSLTSGRYNEQFF
-	-	TRBV7-2	TRBJ1-1	TGTGCCAGCATAGGGCAAGCCAACACTGAAGCTTTCTTT	CASIGQANTEAFF
-	-	TRBV7-3	TRBJ2-2	TGTGCCAGCAGCCCTTACTCGGATCACACCGGGGAGCTGTTTTTT	CASSPYSDHTGELFF
-	-	TRBV5-1	TRBJ2-3	TGCGCCAGCAGCCGCGACACAGATACGCAGTATTTT	CASSRDTDTQYF
once	-	TRBV28	TRBJ2-1	TGTGCCAGCAGTAGTCAAGGGGCAACTAGTTGGCACAATGAGCAGTTCTTC	CASSSQGATSWHNEQFF